This is a list of T cell receptor beta chains from one sample in a study of identical twins. TCRdb recomputed calls from the 5' RACE reads with MiXCR, one row per CDR3 protein. The table includes roughly 250,000 distinct CDR3 sequences, about 14% detected once. The sequenced sample was memory (CD45RO+) T cells sorted from blood. Every receptor here comes from a woman younger than 35 in good health. The CDR3 runs from the conserved cysteine through the conserved F or W. The D gene is left open where the match is weak. Clone size is stated in some rows and not others, as once, few, many or a class when expanded.

V	D	J	size	DNA	CDR3
TRBV10-2	TRBD1	TRBJ2-1	few	TGCGCCAGCAGTGACACCTTGAACAGGGGTGAGCAGTTCTTC	CASSDTLNRGEQFF
TRBV20-1	TRBD1	TRBJ2-5	few	TGCAGTGCTAGTAGTGACAGGGTAGTTGGAGAGACCCAGTACTTC	CSASSDRVVGETQYF
TRBV20-1	.	TRBJ2-4	many	TGCAGTGCTAGTCCCGACACATACACCAATCTGGACATTCAGTACTTC	CSASPDTYTNLDIQYF
TRBV12-3/TRBV12-4	TRBD1	TRBJ1-1	.	TGTGCCAGCAGTTATCGGGACAGGGGGCGCACTGAAGCTTTCTTT	CASSYRDRGRTEAFF
TRBV20-1	.	TRBJ1-1	.	TGCAGTGCCCCGGGACGGCCGAACACTGAAGCTTTCTTT	CSAPGRPNTEAFF
TRBV5-6	.	TRBJ2-7	.	TGTGCCAGCAGCTGGAGCCCGGGCGAGCAGTACTTC	CASSWSPGEQYF
TRBV12-3/TRBV12-4	.	TRBJ1-1	few	TGTGCCAGCAGTTTAGTCTGGGGGGACACTGAAGCTTTCTTT	CASSLVWGDTEAFF
TRBV29-1	TRBD1	TRBJ2-7	many	TGCAGCGTCCGTACTTCCGGGACAGGGGGCTACGAGCAGTACTTC	CSVRTSGTGGYEQYF
TRBV3-1	.	TRBJ2-2	many	TGTGCCAGCAGCCTGGGGGCTGCCGGGGAGCTGTTTTTT	CASSLGAAGELFF
TRBV5-5	.	TRBJ2-3	.	TGTGCCAGCAGCTTGGCCGGGGTTCGTCACACAGATACGCAGTATTTT	CASSLAGVRHTDTQYF
TRBV2	.	TRBJ2-1	few	TGTGCCAGCAGCCTCAGCCCGGGGGGCGGTTACAATGAGCAGTTCTTC	CASSLSPGGGYNEQFF
TRBV9	TRBD1	TRBJ1-2	few	TGTGCCAGCAGCGAGGGACAGTTCTATGGCTACACCTTC	CASSEGQFYGYTF
TRBV7-2	TRBD1	TRBJ1-1	.	TGTGCCAGCAGCCCTCAGGGGGGGCTGGCTTTCTTT	CASSPQGGLAFF
TRBV27	.	TRBJ2-1	many	TGTGCCAGCAGTGCCGACAGGAGCCTCTCCTACAATGAGCAGTTCTTC	CASSADRSLSYNEQFF
TRBV7-8	.	TRBJ2-5	.	TGTGCCAGCAGCTTATTCCCCGCTCAGACCCAGTACTTC	CASSLFPAQTQYF
TRBV7-6	TRBD2	TRBJ2-7	.	TGTGCCAGCAGCTTAACGACTAGCGGCTACGAGCAGTACTTC	CASSLTTSGYEQYF
TRBV9	.	TRBJ2-2	many	TGTGCCAGCAGCGTAACTCTTAGCGTAGCCGGGGAGCTGTTTTTT	CASSVTLSVAGELFF
TRBV20-1	TRBD2	TRBJ2-4	few	TGCAGTGCTTTTGGGGCTAGCGGGATAAAGGCGTACATTCAGTACTTC	CSAFGASGIKAYIQYF
TRBV5-5	.	TRBJ2-3	.	TGTGCCAGCAGCGTAGGGGACGGTGCTAGCACAGATACGCAGTATTTT	CASSVGDGASTDTQYF
TRBV6-5	.	TRBJ1-1	.	TGTGCCAGCACCCGGGGGGGGACGGCTTTCTTT	CASTRGGTAFF
TRBV20-1	.	TRBJ1-1	.	TGCAGTGCGTGGGGGGGGCTCACTGAAGCTTTCTTT	CSAWGGLTEAFF
TRBV6-2/TRBV6-3	TRBD2	TRBJ2-4	few	TGTGCCAGCAGTTACGGGACTAGCAAGTACTTC	CASSYGTSKYF
TRBV3-1	.	TRBJ1-4	.	TGTGCCAGCAGCTCGACACTCCGTAATGAAAAACTGTTTTTT	CASSSTLRNEKLFF
TRBV12-3/TRBV12-4	.	TRBJ2-5	.	TGTGCCAGCGCTGGCAGGGGCGTAGAGACCCAGTACTTC	CASAGRGVETQYF
TRBV7-2	.	TRBJ1-1	few	TGTGCCAGCAGCTTCCGGACGGAGGCGGGGGCTTTCTTT	CASSFRTEAGAFF
TRBV5-1	.	TRBJ1-1	.	TGCGCCAGCAGCTTGGTCGGCGCAAGCCAGGGCACTGAAGCTTTCTTT	CASSLVGASQGTEAFF
TRBV6-2/TRBV6-3	.	TRBJ1-1	many	TGTGCCAGCAGTTCCAACCAGAGGGGCCCTAACACTGAAGCTTTCTTT	CASSSNQRGPNTEAFF
TRBV19	.	TRBJ1-5	.	TGTGCCAGTAGTATAGATCCCAGCTATAGCAATCAGCCCCAGCATTTT	CASSIDPSYSNQPQHF
TRBV5-5	.	TRBJ1-5	few	TGTGCCAGCAGTCCGACTATCAGGGGCGGCAATCAGCCCCAGCATTTT	CASSPTIRGGNQPQHF
TRBV12-3/TRBV12-4	TRBD2	TRBJ2-2	.	TGTGCCAGCACTTACACTAGCGGAGTTACCGGGGAGCTGTTTTTT	CASTYTSGVTGELFF
TRBV12-5	.	TRBJ2-2	few	TGTGCTAGTGGTTTGCCGACAGACACCGGGGAGCTGTTTTTT	CASGLPTDTGELFF
TRBV6-1	.	TRBJ1-2	.	TGTGCCAGCACGTCCGCGCAAGCTAACTATGGCTACACCTTC	CASTSAQANYGYTF
TRBV5-1	TRBD1	TRBJ2-7	many	TGCGCCAGCAGCTTGGGACAGGGGGTCGGACAGCAGTACTTC	CASSLGQGVGQQYF
TRBV7-6	.	TRBJ2-5	.	TGTGCCAGCAGCCACAGGACGTCGGAGACCCAGTACTTC	CASSHRTSETQYF
TRBV10-3	TRBD2	TRBJ2-6	few	TGTGCCATCATGAGTAGCGGGGATTCTGGGGCCAACGTCCTGACTTTC	CAIMSSGDSGANVLTF
TRBV20-1	.	TRBJ2-7	few	TGCAGTGCTAGAGATACGATTTACGAGCAGTACTTC	CSARDTIYEQYF
TRBV5-1	.	TRBJ2-2	many	TGCGCCAGCAGCTCGACAGCCGGGGGCACCGGGGAGCTGTTTTTT	CASSSTAGGTGELFF
TRBV2	.	TRBJ2-1	few	TGTGCCAGCAGTGAATTCGGCCCAAGGTTCTTC	CASSEFGPRFF
TRBV6-1	TRBD2	TRBJ2-2	.	TGTGCCAGCAGCCAGACTAGCGGGGGGTCAAACACCGGGGAGCTGTTTTTT	CASSQTSGGSNTGELFF
TRBV5-1	.	TRBJ2-3	many	TGCGCCAGCAGCTTGTCGCCAGTTACAGATACGCAGTATTTT	CASSLSPVTDTQYF
TRBV5-1	.	TRBJ1-2	.	TGCGCCAGCAGCCGCACTGTGGAGGGGGGCTACACCTTC	CASSRTVEGGYTF
TRBV20-1	.	TRBJ2-3	.	TGCAGTGCTGGTCCTACCACAGATACGCAGTATTTT	CSAGPTTDTQYF
TRBV5-1	.	TRBJ2-5	.	TGCGCCAGCAGCCCAGGACTCCGCGGTGGGGAGACCCAGTCCTTC	CASSPGLRGGETQSF
TRBV7-2	.	TRBJ2-2	.	TGTGCCAGCAGCTCTAGGACAAACACCGGGGAGCTGTTTTTT	CASSSRTNTGELFF
TRBV7-9	.	TRBJ2-7	.	TGTGCCAGCAGCTCGGACAGTACCCGTAGGATGGGTTTC	CASSSDSTRRMGF